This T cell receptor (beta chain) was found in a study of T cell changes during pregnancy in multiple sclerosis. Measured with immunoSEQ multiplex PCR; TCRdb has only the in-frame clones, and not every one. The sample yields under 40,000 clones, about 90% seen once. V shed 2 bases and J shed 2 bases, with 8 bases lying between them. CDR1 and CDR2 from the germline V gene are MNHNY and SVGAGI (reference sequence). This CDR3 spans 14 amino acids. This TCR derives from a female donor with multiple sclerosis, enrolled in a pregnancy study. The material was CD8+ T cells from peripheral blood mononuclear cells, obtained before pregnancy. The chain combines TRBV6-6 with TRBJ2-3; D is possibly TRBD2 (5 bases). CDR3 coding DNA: TGTGCCAGCAGTTACGAGGGTGTCACAGATACGCAGTATTTT. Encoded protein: CASSYEGVTDTQYF.